This T cell receptor (beta chain) is drawn from a study of neurological immune-mediated disorders (dated 2019 in TCRdb). Notes on the research overall: The study compared peripheral blood TCR-beta repertoires of HTLV-I-associated myelopathy (HAM/TSP) patients, multiple sclerosis patients and healthy controls using UMI-based sequencing. The approximately 98 TCR-beta libraries included longitudinal samples, technical triplicates and paired sorted CD4+ and CD8+ T-cell subsets alongside PBMC samples. Each longitudinal HAM/TSP and healthy donor was sampled at 3 time-points spaced at roughly 3-40 month intervals. The cohort comprised 65 to 75 subjects: around 15 HAM/TSP patients, 35 or so multiple sclerosis patients and about 20 healthy controls. The research as a whole found: No identical CDR3 amino acid sequences were found to be shared among expanded clones across subjects, suggesting that TCR-beta repertoires were private in all groups. TCR clonal expansion was highest in HAM/TSP patients and lowest in MS patients, with MS patients falling below even healthy controls.

cDNA was synthesized by template-switch 5'RACE using a primer carrying a 10-nucleotide random unique molecular identifier by which each TCR transcript was tagged. Each sequencing run produced over 160 million TCR-beta sequences covering 15-18 subjects. The RNeasy kit was used for extraction of total RNA. TCR-beta VDJ regions were amplified with primers for the TCR constant region and the 5'RACE anchor, using the KAPA Real-time Library Amplification kit. A first PCR added sample indexes and Illumina adaptors, after which a second PCR increased the library yield. After purification with Ampure beads, the TCR product of roughly 650 bp was size-selected on a 2% E-gel SizeSelection system. Before pooling, library quality was assessed on a Bioanalyzer, concentration was determined with Qubit, and library quantification was performed with the Kapa Library Quantification kit. Libraries were sequenced paired-end 2 x 150 bp on an Illumina HiSeq 2500. To increase sequence diversity, about 23-30% phiX was spiked into each library pool. The study's processing was this. Quality-filtered reads were processed with the UMI-based MiGEC pipeline, which removed over 85% of raw TCR sequences during error correction. VDJ genes were aligned to IMGT germline references, and clonotypes were defined by unique CDR3 amino acid sequence plus V-J genes. VDJtools evaluated clonal expansion, Shannon diversity and CDR3 relatedness (CalcPairwiseDistances, ClusterSamples); CLCbio workbench built phylogenetic trees. Using coefficient-of-variation modelling across technical triplicates, the study counted a clone as expanded if it had at least 8 unique UMIs. The public sequencing data were trimmed at Q25 with fastp and processed into clonotypes with MiXCR by TCRdb, which kept only in-frame beta chains. Here each entry gathers all rows of one CDR3 protein and keeps the most common genes and DNA. TCRdb, not the authors, supplied the V and J calls. Here the sample has around 71,000 distinct CDR3 sequences; approximately 14% occur a single time. Around 4.3% of the sample is taken by the ten largest.

This clonotype was seen repeatedly, ten times or more. The antigen it binds to is not known. Per-base quality was not reported, and no clone a single base away is much larger than it. What this sample's time point label stands for: longitudinal time-point 1 (baseline). Libraries from unsorted PBMCs were made from 2 million PBMCs kept in RNAlater at -80 degrees C until RNA extraction. Peripheral blood was subjected to Ficoll-Hypaque density gradient centrifugation to isolate PBMCs, which were then cryopreserved in liquid nitrogen. Trimming removed 4 bases from V and 5 bases from J, leaving 12 bases between the germline ends. The germline V gene encodes CDR1 SGHRS and CDR2 YFSETQ. From the cysteine up to the phenylalanine, the CDR3 has a length of 13 residues. CDR3 DNA only is kept here, 39 bases in frame from base 1.

Sequencing was performed on PBMCs. The clonotype was recovered from a female donor with HTLV-1-associated myelopathy (HAM/TSP). Recombination connected TRBV5-1 to TRBJ1-2; the D gene cannot be resolved reliably. The encoded CDR3 is CASSPLERYGYTF. The bases read TGCGCCAGCAGCCCCCTGGAACGTTATGGCTACACCTTC.